One and the same sample provided the 23 T cell receptor beta chains below, sequenced in a study of molecular identifiers for immune sequencing clone quantification. TCRdb recomputed calls from the PCR reads with MiXCR, one row per CDR3 protein. Here the sample spans 85,000 to 120,000 distinct CDR3 sequences, 30% to 45% being singletons. Sequencing used naive CD8+ T cells from blood, with Jurkat cell RNA spiked in. Subset of the sample: FACS-sorted CD8+CD4-CCR7+CD45RA+ naive T cells. These receptors all come from a human donor in good health. Some libraries in this study had Jurkat cell RNA spiked in.

This clonotype was picked up a small number of times. This chain uses TRBV15 with TRBJ2-2, with D possibly matching TRBD2 (5 bases). V was trimmed by 0 bases and J by 1 base, leaving 12 bases between them. CDR3 length: 17 residues. From germline, CDR1 is LNHNV and CDR2 YYDKDF (reference sequence). The CDR3 coding sequence is TGTGCCACCAGCAGAGATTGGCGGGCCTTGAACACCGGGGAGCTGTTTTTT. Translating it yields CATSRDWRALNTGELFF.

This clonotype was found many times. The chain is built from TRBV20-1 and TRBJ2-5; D gene uncertain. The V gene's germline CDR1 is DFQATT and CDR2 SNEGSKA (reference sequence). The CDR3 has 16 residues. Trimming cost V 0 bases and J 9 bases, with 23 bases left between them. The CDR3 sequence: CSARDKDQPPYGSQYF. CDR3 in DNA: TGCAGTGCTAGAGATAAGGACCAGCCTCCTTACGGGTCCCAGTACTTC.

In its sample, this clonotype was seen once. The chain links TRBV5-6 to TRBJ2-7; 11 nucleotides line up with TRBD2. The CDR3 has 14 amino acids. CDR1 is SGHDT, CDR2 YYEEEE, per germline. After removal of 2 bases from V and 6 bases from J, the junction contained 4 bases not matched to a gene. This CDR3 reads CASSLLAGGREQYF. The CDR3 coding sequence is TGTGCCAGCAGCTTATTAGCGGGAGGGCGCGAGCAGTACTTC.

This clonotype appeared a few times. The J gene is TRBJ2-3, the V gene TRBV12-3 or TRBV12-4, with 9 bases fitting TRBD2. The CDR3 covers 13 residues. V shed 6 bases, J shed 5 bases, and the junction held 3 bases outside the gene matches. DNA for the CDR3: TGTGCCAGCAGCAAACTAGCGGGAGATACGCAGTATTTT. Its protein is CASSKLAGDTQYF.

Turning to this clonotype: The junction and the germline gene differ at one end; a read error may be behind it. The V call is TRBV29-1, the J call TRBJ2-3; 9 bases line up with TRBD1. The CDR3 is made up of 14 amino acids. The germline V gene has CDR1 SQVTM and CDR2 ANQGSEA. The DNA for the CDR3 is TGCAGCGTGGGACAGGGAAGGCTCACAGATACGCAGTGTTTT. Its protein product is CSVGQGRLTDTQCF.

Concerning this clonotype itself: A junction end diverges from the germline sequence, so it may reflect a read error. The V call is TRBV7-2, the J call TRBJ2-3; 7 bases map to TRBD2. This CDR3 spans 15 amino acids. Germline CDR1 reads SGHTA; CDR2 reads FQGNSA. The CDR3 loop reads CASSLFLAVTETQYF. CDR3 nucleotide sequence: TGTGCCAGCAGCTTATTCCTAGCGGTCACAGAAACGCAGTATTTT.

The chain has TRBV15 and TRBJ2-1, with D possibly being TRBD2 (5 bases). The CDR3 spans 16 residues. Trimming left V 6 bases short and J 0 bases short, with 15 bases between. Germline loops: CDR1 LNHNV, CDR2 YYDKDF (reference sequence). The CDR3 sequence is CATRWGVADSYNEQFF. As DNA, the CDR3 is TGTGCCACCAGGTGGGGAGTTGCGGACTCCTACAATGAGCAGTTCTTC.

The J gene is TRBJ2-7, the V gene TRBV20-1, with D perhaps TRBD2 (5 bases). CDR1 is DFQATT, CDR2 SNEGSKA, per germline (reference sequence). The length of the CDR3 is 13 residues. V was pared by 2 bases and J by 4 bases, with 12 bases between. CDR3 region: CSARWSLAYEQYF. For the CDR3, the DNA is TGCAGTGCTAGATGGTCGCTAGCTTACGAGCAGTACTTC.

In regard to this clonotype: Likely a read error: the CDR3 ends without its conserved phenylalanine or tryptophan. The limits of the CDR3 on the DNA are not certain, so only TCRdb's listed CDR3 is given. This chain links TRBV3-2 with TRBJ2-5; the tabulated D call, TRBD1, remains unverified against the DNA. TRBV3-2 counts as a pseudogene. The CDR3 spans 14 residues, counting both ends. CDR3 protein: CASSQDWGGNTQYY.

Only a few counts were recorded for this clonotype. This chain uses TRBV4-2 with TRBJ2-1, with D possibly being TRBD1 (6 bases). V dropped 0 bases and J dropped 9 bases, with 9 bases sitting between them. The CDR3 has 13 residues. CDR1 is LGHNA and CDR2 is YNFKEQ in the germline V gene. CDR3: CASSQEGRGEQFF. CDR3 nucleotide sequence: TGTGCCAGCAGCCAAGAGGGCAGGGGTGAGCAGTTCTTC.

Here the CDR3 DNA reads TGTGCCAGCAGCTTAGTTGCCAGAGAAGCAACTAATGAAAAACTGTTTTTT. This gives the protein CASSLVAREATNEKLFF. The rearrangement links TRBV7-9 to TRBJ1-4; D unclear. The CDR3 is made up of 17 amino acids. The V end was cut by 1 base, the J end by 0 bases, with 12 bases between. Germline assignment: CDR1 SEHNR and CDR2 FQNEAQ (reference sequence).

The chain uses TRBV7-9 and TRBJ2-3, with D possibly matching TRBD2 (6 bases). Germline V gene lookup returns CDR1 SEHNR and CDR2 FQNEAQ (reference sequence). There are 15 residues in the CDR3. The V and J ends lost 6 bases and 5 bases respectively, with 18 bases between them. Written as DNA, the CDR3 is TGTGCCAGCAGTTCATACCTGGGACTGCAAGATACGCAGTATTTT. It codes for CASSSYLGLQDTQYF.

In this sample, this clonotype turned up a few times. The rearrangement joins TRBV14 to TRBJ2-1; 7 nucleotides align to TRBD2. The length of the CDR3 is 15 residues. Trimming cost V 4 bases and J 6 bases; bases outside gene matches: 9. Germline V gene lookup returns CDR1 SGHDN and CDR2 FVKESK. For the CDR3, the DNA is TGTGCCAGCAGCCGCTGGAGCGGGGCCAGCAATGAGCAGTTCTTC. It is translated as CASSRWSGASNEQFF.

This rearrangement joins TRBV13 to TRBJ1-4, with 8 bases that match TRBD1. The length of the CDR3 is 16 residues. Germline values: CDR1 PRHDT, CDR2 FYEKMQ (reference sequence). The trim removed 5 bases at V and 0 bases at J, leaving 5 bases unmatched. CDR3 in amino acids: CASSETGAATNEKLFF. Here the CDR3 DNA reads TGTGCCAGCAGCGAGACAGGGGCTGCAACTAATGAAAAACTGTTTTTT.

The rearrangement links TRBV12-5 to TRBJ2-7; perhaps TRBD2 as D (5 bases). From germline, CDR1 is LGHNT and CDR2 FRNRAP. The CDR3 is 12 residues long. V lost 5 bases to trimming and J lost 5 bases, with 10 bases between them. The CDR3: CASGPRVNEQYF. CDR3 coding DNA: TGTGCTAGTGGTCCGCGGGTCAACGAGCAGTACTTC.

This clonotype was counted a few times. The V gene is TRBV6-6, the J gene TRBJ2-7; D gene unclear. The CDR3 loop spans 13 amino acids. The germline V gene has CDR1 MNHNY and CDR2 SVGAGI (reference sequence). V shed 3 bases and J shed 2 bases, with 8 bases lying between them. The chain's CDR3 is CASSYGQTYEQYF. In nucleotides, the CDR3 is TGTGCCAGCAGTTATGGGCAGACCTACGAGCAGTACTTC.

V is TRBV28 and J is TRBJ2-3; the D call may be TRBD1 or TRBD2 (6 bases each). This CDR3 is 16 amino acids long. Trimming left V 5 bases short and J 6 bases short, with 21 bases between. CDR1 and CDR2 (germline): MDHEN, SYDVKM. DNA for the CDR3: TGTGCCAGCAGTCCCTTGGGGGGCTCTGGGTGGGATACGCAGTATTTT. Its translation: CASSPLGGSGWDTQYF.

The chain links TRBV7-2 to TRBJ2-7, with a weak D call TRBD2 (6 bases). The CDR3 covers 15 residues. Germline CDR1 reads SGHTA; CDR2 reads FQGNSA. V shed 4 bases and J shed 0 bases, with 13 bases lying between them. The CDR3 here is CASSWGVSSSYEQYF. CDR3 bases: TGTGCCAGCAGCTGGGGGGTTTCAAGCTCCTACGAGCAGTACTTC.

This clonotype was picked up many times. The rearrangement joins TRBV28 to TRBJ2-7, with unresolved D. The V and J ends lost 10 bases and 1 base respectively, with 14 bases between them. Germline loops: CDR1 MDHEN, CDR2 SYDVKM. CDR3 length equals 13 residues. CDR3 sequence reads: CATSDGFSYEQYF. The CDR3 DNA follows: TGTGCCACCTCGGACGGATTTTCCTACGAGCAGTACTTC.

This rearrangement joins TRBV7-6 to TRBJ2-5, with 7 bases that match TRBD1. The germline V gene encodes CDR1 SGHVS and CDR2 FNYEAQ. This CDR3 contains 14 residues. The trim removed 4 bases at V and 5 bases at J, leaving 7 bases unmatched. The CDR3 loop is CASSSQGGAETQYF. For the CDR3, the DNA is TGTGCCAGCAGCTCACAAGGGGGCGCGGAGACCCAGTACTTC.

In this sample, this clonotype turned up once. A much larger clone lies one base from this, so it may be a read error. The CDR3 spells CASSSPGQGPVGTIEKLSF. The CDR3 DNA sequence: TGTGCCAGCAGCTCTCCGGGACAGGGGCCCGTGGGGACGATTGAAAAACTGTCTTTT. The rearrangement uses TRBV7-8 and TRBJ1-4, with 10 positions matching TRBD1. CDR1 is SGHVS and CDR2 is FQNEAQ in the germline V gene. There are 19 residues in the CDR3.

A few counts support this clonotype. V is TRBV2 and J is TRBJ2-7; D gene unclear. The CDR3 is 12 residues long. V was pared by 0 bases and J by 2 bases, with 2 bases between. Germline V gives CDR1 SNHLY, CDR2 FYNNEI. CDR3 DNA sequence: TGTGCCAGCAGTGAAGCGGCCTACGAGCAGTACTTC. It is translated as CASSEAAYEQYF.

This clonotype was detected ten times or more. This chain's CDR3 is CASSLDLAGGPKDTQYF. Here the CDR3 DNA reads TGCGCCAGCAGCTTGGACTTAGCGGGAGGGCCTAAAGATACGCAGTATTTT. This sequence joins TRBV5-1 and TRBJ2-3, with 11 bases fitting TRBD2. This CDR3 is 17 amino acids long. Germline lookup yields CDR1 SGHRS and CDR2 YFSETQ. J gave up 5 bases and V 0 bases, and 8 bases lay outside the gene matches. Using reference TRBV5-1 and TRBJ2-3 for the parts outside the CDR3, the full variable domain is KAGVTQTPRYLIKTRGQQVTLSCSPISGHRSVSWYQQTPGQGLQFLFEYFSETQRNKGNFPGRFSGRQFSNSRSEMNVSTLELGDSALYLCASSLDLAGGPKDTQYFGPGTRLTVL.